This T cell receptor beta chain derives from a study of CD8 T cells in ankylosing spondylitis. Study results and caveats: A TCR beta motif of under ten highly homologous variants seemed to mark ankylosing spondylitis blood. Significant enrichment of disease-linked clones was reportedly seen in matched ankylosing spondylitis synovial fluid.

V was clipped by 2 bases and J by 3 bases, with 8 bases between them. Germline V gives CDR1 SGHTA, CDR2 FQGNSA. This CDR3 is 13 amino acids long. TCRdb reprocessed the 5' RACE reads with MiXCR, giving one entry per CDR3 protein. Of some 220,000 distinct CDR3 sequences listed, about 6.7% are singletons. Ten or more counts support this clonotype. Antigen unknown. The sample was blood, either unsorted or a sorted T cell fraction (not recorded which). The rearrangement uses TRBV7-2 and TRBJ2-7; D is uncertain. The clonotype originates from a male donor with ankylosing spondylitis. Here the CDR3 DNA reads TGTGCCAGCAGCTTAACACCCCACTACGAGCAGTACTTC. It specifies CASSLTPHYEQYF.